These 9 T cell receptor beta chains originate from one sample sequenced in a study of identical twins. One entry per CDR3 protein results from TCRdb running MiXCR on the 5' RACE reads. The data contain under 900,000 distinct CDR3 sequences, roughly 12% of them singletons. The same sample was also studied in work on yellow fever vaccine responses in identical twins.

Sequenced sample: PBMCs. All receptors derive from a woman aged 18-35 years in good health.

The chain links TRBV12-3 or TRBV12-4 to TRBJ2-3; D remains ambiguous. Trimming removed 1 base from V and 2 bases from J, with 10 bases in between. The CDR3 length is 15 residues. The CDR3: CASSLGVGFTDTQYF. The CDR3 coding sequence is TGTGCCAGCAGTTTAGGTGTGGGCTTCACAGATACGCAGTATTTT.

In this sample, this clonotype turned up a few times. J is TRBJ2-1 and V is TRBV7-2; 11 nucleotides agree with TRBD2. Per the germline V gene, CDR1 is SGHTA and CDR2 is FQGNSA. Losses at the gene ends were 5 bases for V and 7 bases for J; bases not matched to a gene: 7. The CDR3 has 15 amino acids. The CDR3 nucleotides are TGTGCCAGCAGCCCGGGACTAGCGGAGGGGAATGAGCAGTTCTTC. This gives the protein CASSPGLAEGNEQFF.

The rearrangement joins TRBV28 to TRBJ2-1, with unresolved D. With 8 bases removed from V and 6 bases from J, the gap between germline ends came to 17 bases. From germline, CDR1 is MDHEN and CDR2 SYDVKM. The CDR3 extends over 14 amino acids. CDR3 in amino acids: CASYTPMTGNEQFF. The CDR3 region has the DNA TGTGCCAGCTACACCCCTATGACGGGCAATGAGCAGTTCTTC.

This clonotype was seen ten or more times. The chain combines TRBV9 with TRBJ2-3; 12 nucleotides match TRBD2. This CDR3 is built from 16 residues. Germline values: CDR1 SGDLS, CDR2 YYNGEE. V shed 0 bases, J shed 6 bases, and the junction held 5 bases outside the gene matches. Here the CDR3 DNA reads TGTGCCAGCAGCGTAGGGACTAGCGGGGACCTGGATACGCAGTATTTT. Translated, it gives CASSVGTSGDLDTQYF.

This clonotype has just a few counts. The chain joins TRBV3-1 to TRBJ2-1; 11 bases are shared with TRBD2. This CDR3 comprises 16 residues. The ends lost 3 bases at V and 5 bases at J; junction bases unmatched: 6. Germline V gene data show CDR1 as LGHDT and CDR2 as YNNKEL (reference sequence). The chain's CDR3 is CASSQNLAGGNNEQFF. The CDR3 bases are TGTGCCAGCAGCCAGAATCTAGCGGGGGGTAACAATGAGCAGTTCTTC.

The rearrangement uses TRBV12-3 or TRBV12-4 and TRBJ1-2, with no clear D. V was clipped by 8 bases and J by 5 bases, with 12 bases between them. There are 12 residues in the CDR3. For the CDR3, the DNA is TGTGCCAGCGGTTACAGCCTATATGGCTACACCTTC. Translating it yields CASGYSLYGYTF.

The table lists this clonotype with a few counts. The chain recombines TRBV6-5 with TRBJ1-1; TRBD1 might be the D (6 bases). The V end was cut by 5 bases, the J end by 6 bases, with 25 bases between. The CDR3 is 17 residues long. CDR1 and CDR2 (germline): MNHEY, SVGAGI. The chain's CDR3 is CASSNFDLGGAFPEAFF. The CDR3 DNA follows: TGTGCCAGCAGTAACTTTGACCTGGGGGGGGCGTTCCCTGAAGCTTTCTTT.

A few counts support this clonotype. The chain has TRBV28 and TRBJ1-1; possibly TRBD1 for D (6 bases). This CDR3 region has 14 residues. Trimming took off 2 bases at V and 5 bases at J, with 12 bases between the two ends. The V gene's germline CDR1 is MDHEN and CDR2 SYDVKM. CDR3 in amino acids: CASSLIGGRTEAFF. The CDR3 coding sequence is TGTGCCAGCAGTTTAATAGGGGGGAGGACTGAAGCTTTCTTT. Full variable domain (outside the CDR3, taken from reference TRBV28 and TRBJ1-1): DVKVTQSSRYLVKRTGEKVFLECVQDMDHENMFWYRQDPGLGLRLIYFSYDVKMKEKGDIPEGYSVSREKKERFSLILESASTNQTSMYLCASSLIGGRTEAFFGQGTRLTVV.

The chain couples TRBV18 to TRBJ1-1; D ambiguous. The CDR3 is 16 amino acids. V was clipped by 2 bases and J by 8 bases, with 21 bases between them. Germline loops: CDR1 KGHSH, CDR2 LQKENI. The CDR3 DNA reads as TGTGCCAGCTCACCAATAGATCCTCAAAAATCTGGGGAAGCTTTCTTT. It yields the protein CASSPIDPQKSGEAFF.